These 25 T cell receptor beta chains were sequenced from one sample in a study of blood T cell repertoires in COVID-19. Measured with immunoSEQ multiplex PCR; TCRdb has only the in-frame clones, and not every one. The sample holds about 320,000 clones; 85% are singletons and the top ten take 1.5% to 2%. Sequencing was carried out using PBMCs or T cells enriched from blood (not recorded which). Receptor source: a woman aged 25-40 years who had been exposed to COVID-19.

The V gene is TRBV16, the J gene TRBJ1-2; D is perhaps TRBD1 (5 bases). Trimming shortened V by 4 bases and J by 4 bases, and 16 bases separated the two germline ends. CDR3 length: 15 amino acids. From germline, CDR1 is KGHSY and CDR2 FQNENV. This CDR3 reads CASSPGGGLSYGYTF. As DNA, the CDR3 is TGTGCCAGCAGCCCGGGGGGAGGACTGAGCTATGGCTACACCTTC.

This chain uses TRBV4-2 with TRBJ2-3; 8 bases fit TRBD1. Germline V lookup: CDR1 LGHNA, CDR2 YNFKEQ. V lost 4 bases to trimming and J lost 1 base; unmatched junction nucleotides: 19. The CDR3 extends over 20 amino acids. Here the CDR3 reads CASSRDAQTGTGGGTDTQYF. CDR3 nucleotides: TGTGCCAGCAGCCGAGATGCCCAAACTGGCACAGGGGGAGGCACAGATACGCAGTATTTT.

The chain links TRBV9 to TRBJ2-3, with TRBD2 matching 8 bases. The V gene's germline CDR1 is SGDLS and CDR2 YYNGEE. There are 16 residues in the CDR3. V dropped 2 bases and J dropped 1; count of bases not matched to a gene: 6. Here the CDR3 DNA reads TGTGCCAGCAGCGTGGGTAGCGGGGAGGGCACAGATACGCAGTATTTT. It is translated as CASSVGSGEGTDTQYF.

The rearrangement links TRBV30 to TRBJ1-1; D perhaps matches TRBD1 (5 bases). This CDR3 is 13 amino acids long. The germline CDR1 and CDR2 sequences are GTSNPN and SVGIG (reference sequence). The ends were cut back, 0 bases at V and 3 bases at J, with 8 bases in the middle. This CDR3 reads CAWSVGGYTEAFF. The DNA of the CDR3 is TGTGCCTGGAGTGTCGGGGGATACACTGAAGCTTTCTTT.

The V and J genes are TRBV24-1 and TRBJ1-2; D remains unclear. V lost 2 bases and J 2 bases, leaving 5 bases between the germline ends. Looked up from germline, CDR1 is KGHDR and CDR2 is SFDVKD. The CDR3 length is 13 residues. The CDR3 bases are TGTGCCACCAGTGATTCCTCCAACTATGGCTACACCTTC. This translates into CATSDSSNYGYTF.

The J gene is TRBJ2-7, the V gene TRBV7-9; D possibly corresponds to TRBD1 (5 bases). Germline-derived CDR1 and CDR2 are SEHNR and FQNEAQ (reference sequence). The germline V and J ends were trimmed by 5 bases and 6 bases, with 23 bases remaining between them. This CDR3 is 16 amino acids long. DNA for the CDR3: TGTGCCAGCAGCCTGATGAACTCAGGGTTAACAGGCGAGCAGTACTTC. Translation: CASSLMNSGLTGEQYF.

The rearrangement links TRBV7-9 to TRBJ2-7; TRBD1 might be the D (6 bases). The V gene's germline CDR1 is SEHNR and CDR2 FQNEAQ (reference sequence). The CDR3 consists of 14 residues. The germline V and J ends were trimmed by 8 bases and 0 bases, with 14 bases remaining between them. For the CDR3, the DNA is TGTGCCAGCGAACGACAGGAGAGCTCCTACGAGCAGTACTTC. Translated: CASERQESSYEQYF.

CDR3 coding DNA: TGCGCCACCTCGGGACTAGCGGGGTCCAACACCGGGGAGCTGTTTTTT. Translation: CATSGLAGSNTGELFF. The chain couples TRBV5-1 to TRBJ2-2, with 13 bases lining up with TRBD2. The CDR3 extends over 16 amino acids. The germline V gene encodes CDR1 SGHRS and CDR2 YFSETQ. Losses at the gene ends were 9 bases for V and 2 bases for J; bases not matched to a gene: 7.

The chain uses TRBV27 and TRBJ2-7; 10 nucleotides match TRBD2. This CDR3 has 13 amino acids. Trimming cost V 5 bases and J 6 bases; bases outside gene matches: 4. Germline CDR1 and CDR2: MNHEY and SMNVEV (reference sequence). Written as DNA, the CDR3 is TGTGCCAGCAGTAGCGGGGGGGCCGGCGAGCAGTACTTC. Amino acids: CASSSGGAGEQYF.

The V and J genes are TRBV4-3 and TRBJ1-2; D not resolved. Germline CDR1 reads LGHNA; CDR2 reads YSLEER. CDR3 length: 15 amino acids. With 0 bases removed from V and 1 base from J, the gap between germline ends came to 9 bases. CDR3: CASSQESGLNYGYTF. CDR3 sequence (DNA): TGCGCCAGCAGCCAAGAATCAGGCCTTAACTATGGCTACACCTTC.

CDR3 nucleotide sequence: TGCGCCAGCAGCCAAGGCGTCGGGTTTAACACTGAAGCTTTCTTT. It is translated as CASSQGVGFNTEAFF. The chain is built from TRBV4-1 and TRBJ1-1; D call uncertain. The CDR3 sequence is 15 residues long. Trimming stripped 1 base from V and 2 bases from J, with 11 bases between. Germline V CDR1 and CDR2: MGHRA, YSYEKL.

The J gene is TRBJ1-2, the V gene TRBV10-3; TRBD1 might be the D (5 bases). V was shortened by 4 bases and J by 3 bases, with 12 bases between the two germline ends. The CDR3 sequence is 14 residues long. Germline V gene lookup returns CDR1 ENHRY and CDR2 SYGVKD. CDR3: CAISVQGKDYGYTF. CDR3 nucleotide sequence: TGTGCCATCAGTGTTCAGGGAAAGGACTATGGCTACACCTTC.

J is TRBJ1-4 and V is TRBV5-6; D unclear. From germline, CDR1 is SGHDT and CDR2 YYEEEE. The CDR3 spans 15 residues. V was cut by 3 bases and J by 3 bases, with 12 bases left in between. CDR3 region: CASSSAVQSNEKLFF. The CDR3 DNA reads TGTGCCAGCAGCTCTGCAGTACAGTCTAATGAAAAACTGTTTTTT.

CDR3 coding DNA: TGTGCCAGTAGTATCGTGACAGGGTCCTACGAGCAGTACTTC. Encoded protein: CASSIVTGSYEQYF. The chain recombines TRBV19 with TRBJ2-7, with 7 bases matching TRBD1. The CDR3 has 14 residues. Trimming at V came to 3 bases and at J to 1 base, leaving 3 bases not matched to a gene. Germline CDR1 and CDR2: LNHDA and SQIVND (reference sequence). Full variable domain (remainder filled in from reference TRBV19 and TRBJ2-7): DGGITQSPKYLFRKEGQNVTLSCEQNLNHDAMYWYRQDPGQGLRLIYYSQIVNDFQKGDIAEGYSVSREKKESFPLTVTSAQKNPTAFYLCASSIVTGSYEQYFGPGTRLTVT.

This clone was seen a few times. Within the sample, other DNA sequences also encode this same CDR3. The chain has TRBV7-9 and TRBJ1-1; weak D call: TRBD1 (5 bases). The CDR3 loop spans 14 amino acids. Germline values: CDR1 SEHNR, CDR2 FQNEAQ (reference sequence). The germline V and J ends were trimmed by 1 base and 0 bases, with 6 bases remaining between them. The CDR3 here is CASSLGQLNTEAFF. CDR3 in DNA: TGTGCCAGCAGCTTAGGACAGTTGAACACTGAAGCTTTCTTT.

This sequence joins TRBV27 and TRBJ1-1, with 7 nucleotides matching TRBD1. Germline trimming cut 5 bases from V and 1 base from J; bases unmatched to any gene: 10. CDR3 length: 16 amino acids. Germline V gene data show CDR1 as MNHEY and CDR2 as SMNVEV (reference sequence). CDR3 loop: CASSPSPAGGNTEAFF. CDR3 nucleotides: TGTGCCAGCAGTCCATCGCCGGCAGGGGGGAACACTGAAGCTTTCTTT.

This chain joins TRBV25-1 and TRBJ2-5, with TRBD2 matching 7 bases. V trimming: 3 bases; J trimming: 4 bases; junction bases outside the gene matches: 8. CDR1 and CDR2 from the germline V gene are MGHDK and SYGVNS. This CDR3 spans 15 amino acids. The CDR3 loop reads CASSDGRGAVETQYF. CDR3 sequence (DNA): TGTGCCAGCAGTGATGGGAGGGGCGCGGTAGAGACCCAGTACTTC.

V gene TRBV2 combines with J gene TRBJ2-5; D uncertain. Germline V lookup: CDR1 SNHLY, CDR2 FYNNEI. V shed 1 base and J shed 1 base, with 10 bases lying between them. The CDR3 is 15 residues long. CDR3 protein: CASSEGLVSQETQYF. CDR3 DNA: TGTGCCAGCAGTGAAGGGTTAGTGAGCCAAGAGACCCAGTACTTC.

J is TRBJ2-1 and V is TRBV27; tentative D call: TRBD2 (6 bases). From germline, CDR1 is MNHEY and CDR2 SMNVEV (reference sequence). The CDR3 extends over 13 amino acids. V dropped 6 bases and J dropped 0 bases, with 6 bases sitting between them. The CDR3 nucleotides are TGTGCCAGCAGCGGGAGCTCCTACAATGAGCAGTTCTTC. Translated: CASSGSSYNEQFF.

The V gene is TRBV5-4, the J gene TRBJ2-2; D unresolved. The CDR3 consists of 16 residues. Between the trimmed V and J ends, which lost 2 bases and 0 bases, there was a span of 11 bases. From germline, CDR1 is SGHNT and CDR2 YYREEE (reference sequence). DNA for the CDR3: TGTGCCAGCAGCTTAGTCTATCTGACGAACACCGGGGAGCTGTTTTTT. Protein product: CASSLVYLTNTGELFF.

The chain joins TRBV6-1 to TRBJ1-3, with D tentatively TRBD1 (5 bases). The CDR3 consists of 15 residues. The V end lost 2 bases, the J end lost 2 bases, and 10 bases lay between the germline ends. CDR1 is MNHNS and CDR2 is SASEGT in the germline V gene. CDR3 DNA: TGTGCCAGCAGTGAAATAGGAGGGGCTGGAAACACCATATATTTT. This encodes CASSEIGGAGNTIYF.

The sample holds one count of this clone. This chain connects TRBV9 to TRBJ2-3; TRBD2 matches at 10 bases. The V gene end was trimmed by 3 bases and the J gene end by 0 bases; junction bases not matched to a gene: 4. The germline CDR1 and CDR2 sequences are SGDLS and YYNGEE. CDR3 length: 16 amino acids. CDR3 DNA sequence: TGTGCCAGCAGCGCCCGAGCGGGAGGGAGCACAGATACGCAGTATTTT. Encoded protein: CASSARAGGSTDTQYF.

The gene calls are TRBV27 and TRBJ1-5, with D possibly TRBD1 on 6 matching bases. Germline V gene sequence: CDR1 MNHEY, CDR2 SMNVEV (reference sequence). Trimming pared 9 bases from V and 3 bases from J, leaving 18 bases between. The CDR3 spans 15 residues. For the CDR3, the DNA is TGTGCCAGTAGATCACAGGGTCGTAACAATCAGCCCCAGCATTTT. Protein sequence: CASRSQGRNNQPQHF.

This clone was seen a handful of times. This chain connects TRBV5-5 to TRBJ2-7, with TRBD1 identical over 7 bases. The CDR3 sequence is 16 residues long. Germline V CDR1 and CDR2: SGHKS, YYEKEE (reference sequence). Trimming at V came to 4 bases and at J to 2 bases, leaving 12 bases not matched to a gene. CDR3 loop: CASSDEPLGQPYEQYF. CDR3 nucleotide sequence: TGTGCCAGCAGCGACGAGCCGTTGGGACAGCCCTACGAGCAGTACTTC.

The chain combines TRBV7-9 with TRBJ2-3, with D possibly matching TRBD1 (6 bases). V gave up 11 bases and J gave up 4 bases, with 19 bases separating them. This CDR3 is built from 14 residues. The germline V gene has CDR1 SEHNR and CDR2 FQNEAQ (reference sequence). The CDR3 region has the DNA TGTGCCGCACTCAAGGGGGAGTGGGCAGATACGCAGTATTTT. Translated, it gives CAALKGEWADTQYF.